The 2 T cell receptor beta chains given below trace back to one sample, sequenced in a study of T cells after yellow fever vaccination. TCRdb reprocessed the 5' RACE reads via MiXCR and lists one record per CDR3 protein. The data hold 500,000 to 650,000 distinct CDR3 sequences, with around a sixth observed a single time. The starting material was PBMCs, obtained 4 to 5 days after the first yellow fever vaccination. These receptors originate from a man between 18 and 35 years old who received the YFV17D yellow fever vaccine.

V and J are TRBV4-2 and TRBJ2-3, with 10 bases aligning to TRBD2. Germline lookup yields CDR1 LGHNA and CDR2 YNFKEQ. V was pared by 1 base and J by 9 bases, with 7 bases of the junction left unmatched. The CDR3 consists of 15 residues. CDR3 in amino acids: CASSQVALAGGTQYF. The DNA of the CDR3 is TGTGCCAGCAGCCAAGTGGCGTTAGCGGGGGGAACGCAGTATTTT.

The table lists this clonotype with many counts. The chain employs TRBV7-2 and TRBJ1-2, with 10 bases aligning to TRBD1. With V trimmed by 7 bases and J by 5 bases, 4 bases remained unmatched. There are 13 residues in the CDR3. The germline V gene has CDR1 SGHTA and CDR2 FQGNSA. CDR3 in DNA: TGTGCCAGCACGAGGACAGGGGGTTATGGCTACACCTTC. It translates to CASTRTGGYGYTF.